The rows below give T cell receptor beta chains drawn from one sample of a study of OX40 agonist ivuxolimab in advanced cancers. Sequencing used immunoSEQ multiplex PCR; TCRdb keeps in-frame clones, though not all of them. The sample yields around 66,000 clones, 65% to 85% seen once. The specimen was CD4+ or CD8+ T cells sorted from blood, collected in a trial of the OX40 agonist ivuxolimab. The receptors here all came from an adult with an advanced solid tumor such as melanoma, head and neck, liver or kidney cancer. CDR3s include the opening cysteine and the closing phenylalanine or tryptophan. A D gene is named only where the DNA matches it firmly. Rows give clone size only sometimes, using once, few, many, or a class for an expanded clone.

TRBV19	TRBJ1-4	.	.	CASSAEWVGEKLFF	TGTGCCAGTAGTGCGGAGTGGGTGGGGGAAAAACTGTTTTTT
TRBV28	TRBJ1-5	few	TRBD1	CASSPGQGKHF	TGTGCCAGCAGTCCGGGACAGGGAAAGCATTTT
TRBV7-8	TRBJ2-7	.	TRBD1	CASSTRQGYEQYF	TGTGCCAGCAGCACCAGACAGGGTTACGAGCAGTACTTC
TRBV6-1	TRBJ2-7	.	.	CASGFQAREPYEQYF	TGTGCCAGCGGTTTTCAGGCCCGGGAACCTTACGAGCAGTACTTC
TRBV28	TRBJ2-3	.	.	CASSSGSYRDTQYF	TGTGCCAGCAGTAGCGGGTCGTATCGGGATACGCAGTATTTT
TRBV19	TRBJ1-1	.	.	CASSRGTAAPMNTEAFF	TGTGCCAGTAGTCGAGGGACGGCCGCTCCTATGAACACTGAAGCTTTCTTT
TRBV19	TRBJ1-1	.	.	CASSIQGRGLTEAFF	TGTGCCAGTAGTATCCAGGGGCGGGGGTTGACTGAAGCTTTCTTT
TRBV5-4	TRBJ2-7	.	TRBD2	CASSRILAGGSYEQYF	TGTGCCAGCAGCCGGATACTAGCGGGGGGCTCCTACGAGCAGTACTTC
TRBV9	TRBJ1-4	few	TRBD1	CASSARDRGLEKLFF	TGTGCCAGCAGCGCACGGGACAGGGGGCTTGAAAAACTGTTTTTT
TRBV5-1	TRBJ2-1	.	.	CASSFPDSFSNEQFF	TGCGCCAGCAGCTTCCCGGACAGTTTCTCCAATGAGCAGTTCTTC
TRBV12-5	TRBJ2-5	.	.	CASGPVAGETQYF	TGTGCTAGTGGCCCCGTAGCCGGTGAGACCCAGTACTTC
TRBV18	TRBJ1-4	.	.	CASSPIWAGEKLFF	TGTGCCAGCTCACCAATCTGGGCGGGTGAAAAACTGTTTTTT
TRBV11-1	TRBJ1-1	.	.	CASSSRGGNTEAFF	TGTGCCAGCAGCTCCAGGGGTGGGAACACTGAAGCTTTCTTT
TRBV4-3	TRBJ2-7	.	.	CASSQGAGTYEQYF	TGCGCCAGCAGCCAAGGGGCAGGTACCTACGAGCAGTACTTC
TRBV7-2	TRBJ2-4	.	TRBD1	CASSPSLPGQGVKNIQYF	TGTGCCAGCAGCCCCTCCCTGCCGGGACAGGGGGTCAAAAACATTCAGTACTTC
TRBV23-1	TRBJ1-2	.	.	CASSQSGNWGDGYTF	TGCGCCAGCAGTCAATCGGGGAATTGGGGGGATGGCTACACCTTC